The next 26 T cell receptor beta chains were all read from a single sample in a study of CXCR3-negative and CXCR3-positive naive CD8 T cells. Study results and caveats: For CXCR3-positive naive cells, TRB CDR3s were more hydrophobic than those of CXCR3-negative naive cells.

Antigens of these TCRs are unknown. UMI-labeled TRB cDNA libraries were prepared by 5' RACE. For each CDR3 protein, TCRdb gives one entry from its re-call of the 5' RACE reads, without DNA. This table lists approximately 6,900 distinct CDR3 sequences. Sequencing used naive CXCR3+ CD8+ T cells from blood. Subset described: CD45RO-CCR7+CD27+CD95- naive CD8+ T cells expressing CXCR3 (TNR3+). The source is a human donor in good health. Some clones in this sample may be carry-over from other donors' samples.

The chain is built from TRBV7-9 and TRBJ1-2. From germline, CDR1 is SEHNR and CDR2 FQNEAQ (reference sequence). The CDR3 consists of 11 residues. The CDR3 region is CASSPSGGYTF. Filled out from reference TRBV7-9 and TRBJ1-2, the complete variable domain reads DTGVSQNPRHKITKRGQNVTFRCDPISEHNRLYWYRQTLGQGPEFLTYFQNEAQLEKSRLLSDRFSAERPKGSFSTLEIQRTEQGDSAMYLCASSPSGGYTFGSGTRLTVV.

This clonotype is medium-sized by frequency. The V gene is TRBV29-1, the J gene TRBJ2-2; lacking DNA, the TRBD2 call made by TCRdb goes unchecked. This CDR3 spans 15 amino acids. The germline V gene has CDR1 SQVTM and CDR2 ANQGSEA. Here the CDR3 reads CSVESASRNTGELFF.

This clonotype is called medium-sized based on its frequency. The chain recombines TRBV29-1 with TRBJ2-2. The CDR3 contains 11 residues. Germline-derived CDR1 and CDR2 are SQVTM and ANQGSEA. The CDR3 spells CSVEVTGELFF.

This clonotype is called medium-sized based on its frequency. The rearrangement links TRBV20-1 to TRBJ2-1; the D gene TCRdb calls, TRBD1, cannot be checked with no DNA. The CDR3 spans 13 residues. Germline-derived CDR1 and CDR2 are DFQATT and SNEGSKA (reference sequence). CDR3 loop: CSAKRDTYNEQFF.

V is TRBV7-8 and J is TRBJ2-1. This CDR3 contains 13 residues. Germline CDR1 and CDR2: SGHVS and FQNEAQ. The CDR3 loop is CASIRPDYNEQFF. The entire variable domain, with the rest obtained from reference TRBV7-8 and TRBJ2-1, is as follows: GAGVSQSPRYKVAKRGQDVALRCDPISGHVSLFWYQQALGQGPEFLTYFQNEAQLDKSGLPSDRFFAERPEGSVSTLKIQRTQQEDSAVYLCASIRPDYNEQFFGPGTRLTVL.

The rearrangement joins TRBV15 to TRBJ2-1; lacking DNA, the TRBD2 call made by TCRdb goes unchecked. Germline V gene sequence: CDR1 LNHNV, CDR2 YYDKDF (reference sequence). The CDR3 covers 18 residues. CDR3: CATSRDPPDAAGTNEQFF.

The chain uses TRBV25-1 and TRBJ2-3; absent DNA, TCRdb's TRBD1 call cannot be checked. CDR1 and CDR2 (germline): MGHDK, SYGVNS. The CDR3 runs 16 residues. The CDR3 loop is CASSTGTDTGTDTQYF.

The chain links TRBV5-1 to TRBJ1-1. This CDR3 has 11 residues. Per the germline V gene, CDR1 is SGHRS and CDR2 is YFSETQ. The CDR3 loop reads CASSLNTEAFF.

In terms of frequency, this clonotype is medium-sized. This chain uses TRBV29-1 with TRBJ2-1; TCRdb's D call of TRBD2 is untestable without DNA. The germline gives CDR1 SQVTM, CDR2 ANQGSEA. The CDR3 runs 14 residues. The CDR3 protein is CSVELSGRYNEQFF.

This clonotype registers medium-sized by frequency. The CDR3: CASSLEVVQPQHF. The chain is built from TRBV11-2 and TRBJ1-5. CDR3 length: 13 amino acids. Germline V gives CDR1 SGHAT, CDR2 FQNNGV.

This chain connects TRBV20-1 to TRBJ1-1; without DNA, the TCRdb call of TRBD1 cannot be checked. Looked up from germline, CDR1 is DFQATT and CDR2 is SNEGSKA (reference sequence). This CDR3 comprises 13 residues. CDR3 loop: CSARSRISTEAFF.

The CDR3 loop is CASSIAQGAYEQYF. The chain recombines TRBV19 with TRBJ2-7; TCRdb's D call of TRBD1 is untestable without DNA. The length of the CDR3 is 14 residues. Germline values: CDR1 LNHDA, CDR2 SQIVND (reference sequence).

This clonotype shows up as medium-sized by frequency. This chain connects TRBV20-1 to TRBJ2-7. The CDR3 spans 12 residues. The germline CDR1 and CDR2 sequences are DFQATT and SNEGSKA (reference sequence). Here the CDR3 reads CSASGGSYEQYF.

The J gene is TRBJ2-3, the V gene TRBV27; TCRdb designates TRBD1, a call that cannot be tested without DNA. Germline values: CDR1 MNHEY, CDR2 SMNVEV (reference sequence). The CDR3 sequence is 19 residues long. This CDR3 is CASSSNVPRAQRAPDTQYF.

The rearrangement links TRBV18 to TRBJ1-4; TCRdb names TRBD1, which stays unverified in the absence of DNA. Germline loops: CDR1 KGHSH, CDR2 LQKENI. This CDR3 contains 15 residues. CDR3 protein: CASSPLSRGDEKLFF.

Judged by frequency, this clonotype is medium-sized (0.01 to 0.1%). This rearrangement joins TRBV4-3 to TRBJ2-1. Germline V CDR1 and CDR2: LGHNA, YSLEER. The CDR3 runs to 15 residues. The CDR3 reads CASSSSDLSYNEQFF.

Judged by frequency, this clonotype is medium-sized (0.01 to 0.1%). This chain connects TRBV7-9 to TRBJ2-3; absent DNA, TCRdb's TRBD2 call cannot be checked. The length of the CDR3 is 15 residues. CDR1 is SEHNR and CDR2 is FQNEAQ in the germline V gene (reference sequence). The CDR3 sequence is CASSLSGRGDDTQYF.

This clonotype registers medium-sized by frequency. The rearrangement uses TRBV7-9 and TRBJ1-5. The CDR3 extends over 15 amino acids. Germline V gene data show CDR1 as SEHNR and CDR2 as FQNEAQ (reference sequence). The CDR3 reads CASSLGPAVNQPQHF.

By frequency, this clonotype is medium-sized. The chain uses TRBV28 and TRBJ2-7; TCRdb's D call, TRBD2, is unchecked because there is no DNA. Germline V lookup: CDR1 MDHEN, CDR2 SYDVKM. The CDR3 totals 14 residues. The CDR3 loop is CASNRLDLSYEQYF. The full variable domain, in which reference TRBV28 and TRBJ2-7 provide the parts outside the CDR3, is DVKVTQSSRYLVKRTGEKVFLECVQDMDHENMFWYRQDPGLGLRLIYFSYDVKMKEKGDIPEGYSVSREKKERFSLILESASTNQTSMYLCASNRLDLSYEQYFGPGTRLTVT.

This clonotype is classed as medium-sized (0.01 to 0.1%) by frequency. The chain uses TRBV12-3 or TRBV12-4 and TRBJ1-2; no DNA is available, so the TRBD1 call from TCRdb remains unchecked. The CDR3 is 11 residues long. The CDR3 sequence: CASMSGRGYTF.

The gene calls are TRBV24-1 and TRBJ2-1. The CDR3 contains 12 residues. CDR1 is KGHDR, CDR2 SFDVKD, per germline. Here the CDR3 reads CATSDGYNEQFF.

The V gene is TRBV7-3, the J gene TRBJ2-1; the TRBD1 assignment by TCRdb is unverifiable without DNA. The CDR3 is 13 residues long. Looked up from germline, CDR1 is SGHTA and CDR2 is FQGTGA. The CDR3 is CASSLSPGNEQFF.

Considering frequency, this clonotype is medium-sized. CDR3 sequence reads: CASSQVMYRMNTEAFF. The V and J genes are TRBV3-1 and TRBJ1-1. The germline CDR1 and CDR2 sequences are LGHDT and YNNKEL (reference sequence). This CDR3 has 16 residues.

This clonotype is identified as medium-sized from frequency. This chain joins TRBV7-3 and TRBJ2-5; the TRBD2 assignment by TCRdb is unverifiable without DNA. The CDR3 extends over 16 amino acids. Germline lookup yields CDR1 SGHTA and CDR2 FQGTGA. This chain's CDR3 is CASSSPGASGKETQYF.

The chain has TRBV15 and TRBJ2-7; TCRdb returns TRBD2, unconfirmable since there is no DNA. The CDR3 loop spans 17 amino acids. Germline-derived CDR1 and CDR2 are LNHNV and YYDKDF (reference sequence). CDR3: CATSGLAEGGLPYEQYF.

The V gene is TRBV29-1, the J gene TRBJ2-5; TCRdb reports TRBD1, a call that lacks DNA to check it against. The CDR3 loop spans 17 amino acids. Germline CDR1 is SQVTM and CDR2 is ANQGSEA. The CDR3 reads CSATPRDGDVFQETQYF.